This T cell receptor beta chain was documented in a study of regulatory dendritic cells for organ transplantation. Naive CD45RA+ and memory CD45RO+ CD4+ or CD8+ T cells were FACS-sorted. CDR3 length: 12 amino acids. Trimming cost V 9 bases and J 3 bases; bases outside gene matches: 3. CDR1 is ENHRY and CDR2 is SYGVKD in the germline V gene. On this clone itself: No antigen is known for it.

Notes on the study in general: Memory CD8+ T cells were the most oligoclonal; naive cells were highly diverse. Among resting subsets, memory CD8+ cells contained the most alloreactive clonotypes. Between individuals, the alloreactive memory CD8+ T cell pool differed considerably.

Measured with immunoSEQ multiplex PCR; TCRdb has only the in-frame clones, and not every one. The sample has 30,000 to 35,000 clones; roughly nine tenths are singletons. V gene TRBV10-3 combines with J gene TRBJ2-7, with TRBD1 matching over 9 bases. The sequence was collected from a human donor in good health. Sequences were obtained from naive CD4+ T cells from blood. Subset defined: CD45RA+ naive T cells. CDR3 region: CAMGQGNYEQYF. For the CDR3, the DNA is TGTGCCATGGGACAGGGAAACTACGAGCAGTACTTC.